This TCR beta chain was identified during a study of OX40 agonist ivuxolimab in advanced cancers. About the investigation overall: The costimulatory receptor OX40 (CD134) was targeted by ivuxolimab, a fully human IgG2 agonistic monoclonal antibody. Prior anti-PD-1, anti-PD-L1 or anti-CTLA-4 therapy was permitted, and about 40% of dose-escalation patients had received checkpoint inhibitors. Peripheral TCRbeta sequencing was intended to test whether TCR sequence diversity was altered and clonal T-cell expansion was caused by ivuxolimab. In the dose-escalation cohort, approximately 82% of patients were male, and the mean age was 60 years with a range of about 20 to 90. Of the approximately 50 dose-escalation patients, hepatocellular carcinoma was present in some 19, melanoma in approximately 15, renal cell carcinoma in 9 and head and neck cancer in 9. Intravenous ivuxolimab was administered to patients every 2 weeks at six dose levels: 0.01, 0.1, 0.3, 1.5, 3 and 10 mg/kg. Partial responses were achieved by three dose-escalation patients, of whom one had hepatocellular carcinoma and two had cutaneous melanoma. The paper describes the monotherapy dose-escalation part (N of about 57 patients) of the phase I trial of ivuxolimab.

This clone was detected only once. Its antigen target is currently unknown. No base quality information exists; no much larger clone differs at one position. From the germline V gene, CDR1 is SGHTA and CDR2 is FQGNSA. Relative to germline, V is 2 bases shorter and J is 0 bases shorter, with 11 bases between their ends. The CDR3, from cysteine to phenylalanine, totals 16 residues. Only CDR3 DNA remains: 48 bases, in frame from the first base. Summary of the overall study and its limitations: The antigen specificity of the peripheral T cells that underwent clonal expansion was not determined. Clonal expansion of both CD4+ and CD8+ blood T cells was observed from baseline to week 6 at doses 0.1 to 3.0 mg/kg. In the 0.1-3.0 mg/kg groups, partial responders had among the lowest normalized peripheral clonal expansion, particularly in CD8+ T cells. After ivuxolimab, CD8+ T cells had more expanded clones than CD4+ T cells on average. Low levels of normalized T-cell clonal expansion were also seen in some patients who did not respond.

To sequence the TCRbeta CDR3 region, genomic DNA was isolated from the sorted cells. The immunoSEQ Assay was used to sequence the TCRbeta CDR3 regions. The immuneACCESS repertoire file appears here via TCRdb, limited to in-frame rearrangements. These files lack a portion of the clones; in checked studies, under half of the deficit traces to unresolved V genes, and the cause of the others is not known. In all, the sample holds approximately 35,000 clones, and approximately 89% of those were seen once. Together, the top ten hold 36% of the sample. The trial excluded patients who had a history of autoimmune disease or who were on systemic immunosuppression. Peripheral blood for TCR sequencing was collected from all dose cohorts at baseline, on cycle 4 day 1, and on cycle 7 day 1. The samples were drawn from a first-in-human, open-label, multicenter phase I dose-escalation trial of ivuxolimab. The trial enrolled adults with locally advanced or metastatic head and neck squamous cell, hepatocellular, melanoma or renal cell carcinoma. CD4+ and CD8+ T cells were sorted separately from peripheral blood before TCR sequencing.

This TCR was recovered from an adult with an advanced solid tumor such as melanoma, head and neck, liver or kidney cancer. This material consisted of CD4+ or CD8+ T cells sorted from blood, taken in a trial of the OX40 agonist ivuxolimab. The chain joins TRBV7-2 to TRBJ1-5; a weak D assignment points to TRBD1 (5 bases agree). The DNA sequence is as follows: TGTGCCAGCAGCTTACAGGGCCGATATAGCAATCAGCCCCAGCATTTT. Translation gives CASSLQGRYSNQPQHF.